This section outlines one TCR beta chain sequence together with its context. The antigen is undetermined. The trim removed 4 bases at V and 6 bases at J, leaving 10 bases unmatched. Germline V gives CDR1 SGHRS, CDR2 YFSETQ. CDR3 length equals 16 residues. PCR amplification relied on 60 Vbeta primers (plus 13 Jbeta primers). Sequenced by immunoSEQ multiplex PCR; TCRdb stores in-frame clones only, minus some. The sample has about 130,000 clones, around 77% seen once. These data are taken from a study of cytomegalovirus exposure and HLA in healthy donors. Study at large: Earlier sequencing of approximately 180 million T cells yielded around 100 million unique TCR beta sequences.

Study observations and caveats: TRBV6-2, TRBV6-3 and some other V segments were excluded as indistinguishable. In a later analysis, parvovirus B19, influenza, CMV and Epstein-Barr virus appeared linked to several top co-occurrence clusters. When a later analysis was performed, an Asian-associated ancestry cluster reportedly had fewer N-insertions than the roughly 700-donor mean.

V gene TRBV5-1 combines with J gene TRBJ2-2, with TRBD1 matching 9 bases. This sequence originates from a young man in good health and CMV-seronegative. Sample: PBMCs. CDR3 protein: CASSGGQGRISGELFF. The CDR3 DNA sequence: TGCGCCAGCAGCGGGGGACAGGGTAGGATTTCCGGGGAGCTGTTTTTT.